The 21 T cell receptor beta chains below come from one sample, sequenced in a study of T cell responses to AZD1222 COVID-19 vaccine (dated by TCRdb to the early 2020s). Receptor amplification or capture employed the immunoSEQ multiplex PCR assay. The clones in this table, taken by TCRdb from immuneACCESS, are in-frame only. Not every clone is retained; where verified, under half of the shortfall comes from an unresolved V gene, and the cause of the rest is unknown. In this sample the table shows 150,000 to 200,000 clones, 90% to 95% of which occur a single time. The leading ten clones occupy approximately 4.6% of the sample. In the paper's terms, the time point label means: about 28 days (+/-7) after the second vaccine dose. The sample was peripheral blood, taken 28 days after the second AZD1222 dose. The receptors derive from an adult who received the AZD1222 COVID-19 vaccine.

The chain employs TRBV5-6 and TRBJ1-2; D ambiguous. V was pared by 0 bases and J by 3 bases, with 3 bases between. Germline V gene sequence: CDR1 SGHDT, CDR2 YYEEEE. This CDR3 contains 12 residues. CDR3 amino acids: CASSLGDYGYTF. DNA for the CDR3: TGTGCCAGCAGCTTGGGGGACTATGGCTACACCTTC.

The chain couples TRBV28 to TRBJ1-1, with D uncertain. With 1 base removed from V and 2 bases from J, the gap between germline ends came to 8 bases. The germline V gene has CDR1 MDHEN and CDR2 SYDVKM. CDR3 length equals 14 residues. The CDR3 loop reads CASSLLGFNTEAFF. The DNA of the CDR3 is TGTGCCAGCAGTTTATTGGGATTCAACACTGAAGCTTTCTTT.

This clone was seen more than once but under ten times. The CDR3 protein is CSANRLETQYF. In DNA form, the CDR3 reads TGCAGTGCTAACCGGCTCGAGACCCAGTACTTC. This rearrangement joins TRBV20-1 to TRBJ2-5, with D unresolved. In germline, CDR1 is DFQATT, CDR2 SNEGSKA (reference sequence). V was pared by 4 bases and J by 5 bases, with 8 bases between. There are 11 residues in the CDR3.

This sequence joins TRBV5-1 and TRBJ1-4, with D unresolved. CDR1 is SGHRS and CDR2 is YFSETQ in the germline V gene. Between the trimmed V and J ends, which lost 4 bases and 2 bases, there was a span of 12 bases. This CDR3 is 15 amino acids long. The CDR3 DNA sequence: TGCGCCAGCAGCCCGTTCCTTGGGACTAATGAAAAACTGTTTTTT. Its translation is CASSPFLGTNEKLFF. Full variable domain (outside the CDR3, taken from reference TRBV5-1 and TRBJ1-4): KAGVTQTPRYLIKTRGQQVTLSCSPISGHRSVSWYQQTPGQGLQFLFEYFSETQRNKGNFPGRFSGRQFSNSRSEMNVSTLELGDSALYLCASSPFLGTNEKLFFGSGTQLSVL.

V is TRBV19 and J is TRBJ1-3; D gene unclear. Germline CDR1 and CDR2: LNHDA and SQIVND (reference sequence). The CDR3 runs to 17 residues. V was shortened by 8 bases and J by 2 bases, with 22 bases between the two germline ends. CDR3 sequence (DNA): TGTGCCAGTTCACCCACGGGAGGTTGGACCACTGGAAACACCATATATTTT. Translation gives CASSPTGGWTTGNTIYF.

The rearrangement joins TRBV19 to TRBJ1-1; TRBD1 is a possible D gene (5 bases). Germline V gene data show CDR1 as LNHDA and CDR2 as SQIVND (reference sequence). The germline V and J ends were trimmed by 1 base and 6 bases, with 6 bases remaining between them. CDR3 length: 12 amino acids. CDR3 loop: CASSIVGAEAFF. DNA of the CDR3: TGTGCCAGTAGTATAGTGGGGGCTGAAGCTTTCTTT.

The J gene is TRBJ2-1, the V gene TRBV5-6, with D maybe TRBD1 (6 bases). Trimming left V 4 bases short and J 1 base short, with 12 bases between. The CDR3 is 15 residues long. Germline V gives CDR1 SGHDT, CDR2 YYEEEE. CDR3 bases: TGTGCCAGCAGCGACGGGACACAATCCTACAATGAGCAGTTCTTC. Amino acids: CASSDGTQSYNEQFF.

The CDR3 loop reads CATSSLRAGNQPQHF. The CDR3 DNA sequence: TGTGCCACCAGCAGCCTCAGGGCTGGCAATCAGCCCCAGCATTTT. This sequence joins TRBV15 and TRBJ1-5, with D maybe TRBD1 (5 bases). Germline V CDR1 and CDR2: LNHNV, YYDKDF (reference sequence). The length of the CDR3 is 15 residues. Trimming took off 3 bases at V and 2 bases at J, with 11 bases between the two ends.

The rearrangement uses TRBV6-2 or TRBV6-3 and TRBJ1-5; D call uncertain. The CDR3 sequence is 14 residues long. Trimming shortened V by 5 bases and J by 0 bases, and 8 bases separated the two germline ends. Germline V CDR1 and CDR2: MNHEY, SVGEGT. DNA of the CDR3: TGTGCCAGCAGTCGCTCAGGTAGCAATCAGCCCCAGCATTTT. Amino acid sequence: CASSRSGSNQPQHF.

V gene TRBV18 combines with J gene TRBJ1-1; D unresolved. The CDR3 loop spans 16 amino acids. Germline V gene sequence: CDR1 KGHSH, CDR2 LQKENI. V lost 2 bases, J lost 0 bases, and 13 bases lay in between. In DNA form, the CDR3 reads TGTGCCAGCTCACCAATCGAGGGAGAATTGAACACTGAAGCTTTCTTT. Its translation: CASSPIEGELNTEAFF.

The chain links TRBV7-3 to TRBJ2-2, with D perhaps TRBD1 or TRBD2 (5 bases each). The V end was cut by 2 bases, the J end by 2 bases, with 12 bases between. The CDR3 extends over 16 amino acids. CDR1 and CDR2 from the germline V gene are SGHTA and FQGTGA. This CDR3 reads CASSLQGPINTGELFF. CDR3 DNA sequence: TGTGCCAGCAGCTTACAGGGACCGATCAACACCGGGGAGCTGTTTTTT.

J is TRBJ1-2 and V is TRBV24-1, with D tentatively TRBD1 (5 bases). From germline, CDR1 is KGHDR and CDR2 SFDVKD. V lost 3 bases and J 8 bases, leaving 12 bases between the germline ends. The CDR3 runs to 13 residues. The CDR3 nucleotides read TGTGCCACCAGTGATGCCGCCAGGGAGGGCTACACCTTC. Translated: CATSDAAREGYTF.

Only one count was recorded for this clone. The rearrangement joins TRBV19 to TRBJ2-1; D is unclear. The V gene lost 0 bases and the J gene lost 5 bases, with 11 bases spanning the gap. From germline, CDR1 is LNHDA and CDR2 SQIVND (reference sequence). CDR3 length equals 15 residues. The CDR3: CASSIDPARNNEQFF. CDR3 DNA sequence: TGTGCCAGTAGTATAGATCCGGCTCGGAACAATGAGCAGTTCTTC.

This clone was detected a few times. The V gene is TRBV6-5, the J gene TRBJ1-5; TRBD1 aligns across 10 bases. V gave up 6 bases and J gave up 7 bases; unmatched junction bases: 9. CDR1 and CDR2 (germline): MNHEY, SVGAGI. CDR3 length: 15 amino acids. This CDR3 reads CASSDRQGALQPQHF. The CDR3, as DNA: TGTGCCAGCAGCGACCGACAGGGGGCTCTGCAGCCCCAGCATTTT.

Here the CDR3 reads CASSTLRGSNTEAFF. The CDR3 DNA reads TGTGCCAGCAGTACCCTGCGGGGGTCGAACACTGAAGCTTTCTTT. The chain uses TRBV6-2 or TRBV6-3 and TRBJ1-1; TRBD1 is a possible D gene (5 bases). CDR1 and CDR2 from the germline V gene are MNHEY and SVGEGT. V shed 5 bases and J shed 1 base, with 14 bases lying between them. This CDR3 comprises 15 residues.

This clone has more than one count but fewer than ten. This sequence joins TRBV18 and TRBJ2-2; 12 nucleotides agree with TRBD2. The V gene's germline CDR1 is KGHSH and CDR2 LQKENI. The CDR3 extends over 18 amino acids. After removal of 4 bases from V and 0 bases from J, the junction contained 6 bases not matched to a gene. The CDR3 bases are TGTGCCAGCTCACTCGAGGCTAGCGGGAGGGCGAACACCGGGGAGCTGTTTTTT. It translates to CASSLEASGRANTGELFF.

The sample holds one count of this clone. The chain employs TRBV3-1 (or the pseudogene TRBV3-2) and TRBJ2-3; D is undetermined. Trimming stripped 1 base from V and 1 base from J, with 9 bases between. The CDR3 covers 15 residues. CDR1 and CDR2 from the germline V gene are LGHDT and YNNKEL (reference sequence). The CDR3 DNA reads as TGTGCCAGCAGCCAAGTTAGTGGAGGCACAGATACGCAGTATTTT. Translation gives CASSQVSGGTDTQYF.

The chain employs TRBV18 and TRBJ1-4; 7 positions agree with TRBD1. Germline V gene lookup returns CDR1 KGHSH and CDR2 LQKENI. CDR3 length: 19 amino acids. The trim removed 3 bases at V and 0 bases at J, leaving 13 bases unmatched. The DNA of the CDR3 is TGTGCCAGCTCACCGGACCCCACAGGGGTGGGTGCAACTAATGAAAAACTGTTTTTT. Residues: CASSPDPTGVGATNEKLFF. Based on the CDR3 plus reference TRBV18 and TRBJ1-4, the full variable domain is NAGVMQNPRHLVRRRGQEARLRCSPMKGHSHVYWYRQLPEEGLKFMVYLQKENIIDESGMPKERFSAEFPKEGPSILRIQQVVRGDSAAYFCASSPDPTGVGATNEKLFFGSGTQLSVL.

This rearrangement joins TRBV2 to TRBJ2-3; tentative D call: TRBD1 (5 bases). The CDR3 contains 15 residues. Germline V lookup: CDR1 SNHLY, CDR2 FYNNEI. V was trimmed by 1 base and J by 3 bases, leaving 11 bases between them. The CDR3 spells CASSEEGLGTDTQYF. CDR3 coding DNA: TGTGCCAGCAGTGAAGAGGGGTTGGGGACAGATACGCAGTATTTT.

The chain couples TRBV18 to TRBJ2-7; 8 bases align to TRBD2. There are 15 residues in the CDR3. From germline, CDR1 is KGHSH and CDR2 LQKENI. V was clipped by 6 bases and J by 6 bases; unmatched bases: 13. The CDR3 coding sequence is TGTGCCAGCTCCTCTACACGGGAGGGTTTGGGCGAGCAGTACTTC. It encodes CASSSTREGLGEQYF.

This clone was recorded once. The chain is built from TRBV7-9 and TRBJ1-1, with 10 nucleotides matching TRBD1. V lost 3 bases, J lost 0 bases, and 13 bases stayed unmatched. The CDR3 loop spans 19 amino acids. Germline V CDR1 and CDR2: SEHNR, FQNEAQ (reference sequence). The CDR3 sequence is CASSFLVKKDRGLNTEAFF. CDR3 coding DNA: TGTGCCAGCAGCTTTTTGGTTAAAAAGGACAGGGGGTTGAACACTGAAGCTTTCTTT.